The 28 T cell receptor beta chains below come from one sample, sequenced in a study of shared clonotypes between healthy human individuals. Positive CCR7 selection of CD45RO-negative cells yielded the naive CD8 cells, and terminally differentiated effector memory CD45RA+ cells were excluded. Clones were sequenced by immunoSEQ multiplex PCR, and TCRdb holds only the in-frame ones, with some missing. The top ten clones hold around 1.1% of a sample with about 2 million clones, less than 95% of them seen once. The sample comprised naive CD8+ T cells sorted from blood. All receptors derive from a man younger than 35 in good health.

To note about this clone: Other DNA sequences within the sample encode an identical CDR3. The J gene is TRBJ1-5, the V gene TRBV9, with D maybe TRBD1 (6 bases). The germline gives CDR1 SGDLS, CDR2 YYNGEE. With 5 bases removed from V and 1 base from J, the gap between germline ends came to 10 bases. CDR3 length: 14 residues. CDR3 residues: CASSGQGSNQPQHF. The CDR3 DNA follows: TGTGCCAGCAGTGGGCAGGGGAGCAATCAGCCCCAGCATTTT.

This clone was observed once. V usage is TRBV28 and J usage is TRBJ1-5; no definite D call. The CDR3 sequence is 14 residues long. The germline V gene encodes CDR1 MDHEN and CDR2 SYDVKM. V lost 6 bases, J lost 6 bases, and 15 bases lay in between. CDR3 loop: CASSWRLGTQPQHF. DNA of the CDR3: TGTGCCAGCAGCTGGCGCCTTGGTACTCAGCCCCAGCATTTT.

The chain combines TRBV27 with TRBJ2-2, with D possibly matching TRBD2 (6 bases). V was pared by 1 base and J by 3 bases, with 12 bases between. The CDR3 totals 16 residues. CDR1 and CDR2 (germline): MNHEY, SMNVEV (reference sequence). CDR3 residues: CASSLFSGLDTGELFF. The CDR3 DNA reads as TGTGCCAGCAGTTTATTCTCGGGACTCGACACCGGGGAGCTGTTTTTT.

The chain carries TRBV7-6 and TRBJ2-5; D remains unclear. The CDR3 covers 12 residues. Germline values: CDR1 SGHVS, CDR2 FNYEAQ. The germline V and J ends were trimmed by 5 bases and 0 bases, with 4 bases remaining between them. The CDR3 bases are TGTGCCAGCAGCAGCCACCAAGAGACCCAGTACTTC. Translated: CASSSHQETQYF.

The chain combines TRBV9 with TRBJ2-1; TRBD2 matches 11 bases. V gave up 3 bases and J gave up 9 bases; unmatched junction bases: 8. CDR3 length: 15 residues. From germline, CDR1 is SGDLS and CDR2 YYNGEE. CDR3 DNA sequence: TGTGCCAGCAGCGACGGACTAGCGGGCCGGGGTGAGCAGTTCTTC. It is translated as CASSDGLAGRGEQFF. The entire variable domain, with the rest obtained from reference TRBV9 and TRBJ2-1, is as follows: DSGVTQTPKHLITATGQRVTLRCSPRSGDLSVYWYQQSLDQGLQFLIQYYNGEERAKGNILERFSAQQFPDLHSELNLSSLELGDSALYFCASSDGLAGRGEQFFGPGTRLTVL.

The CDR3 protein is CASSLFESIVPQHF. CDR3 sequence (DNA): TGTGCCAGCAGCTTATTCGAGTCAATTGTGCCCCAGCATTTT. The V call is TRBV7-8, the J call TRBJ1-5; D is undetermined. This CDR3 comprises 14 residues. The germline V gene encodes CDR1 SGHVS and CDR2 FQNEAQ. Trimming pared 2 bases from V and 9 bases from J, leaving 14 bases between.

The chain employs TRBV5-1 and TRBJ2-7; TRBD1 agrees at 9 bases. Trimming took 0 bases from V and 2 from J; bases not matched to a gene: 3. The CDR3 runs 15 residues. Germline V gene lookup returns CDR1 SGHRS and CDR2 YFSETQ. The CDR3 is CASSLGGQGPYEQYF. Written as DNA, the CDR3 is TGCGCCAGCAGCTTGGGGGGACAGGGACCCTACGAGCAGTACTTC.

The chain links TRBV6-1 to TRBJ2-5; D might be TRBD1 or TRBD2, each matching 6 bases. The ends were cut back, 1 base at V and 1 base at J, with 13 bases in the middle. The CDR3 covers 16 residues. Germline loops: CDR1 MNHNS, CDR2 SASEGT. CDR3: CASSEVRGLAQETQYF. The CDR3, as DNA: TGTGCCAGCAGTGAAGTACGGGGGCTAGCCCAAGAGACCCAGTACTTC.

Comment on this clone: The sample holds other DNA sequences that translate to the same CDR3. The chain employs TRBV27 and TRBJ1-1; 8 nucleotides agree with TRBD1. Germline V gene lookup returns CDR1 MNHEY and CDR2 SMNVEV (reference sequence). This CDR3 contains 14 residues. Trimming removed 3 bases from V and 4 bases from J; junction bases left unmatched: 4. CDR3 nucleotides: TGTGCCAGCAGTTTGCAGGGGGCGAGCACTGAAGCTTTCTTT. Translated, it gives CASSLQGASTEAFF.

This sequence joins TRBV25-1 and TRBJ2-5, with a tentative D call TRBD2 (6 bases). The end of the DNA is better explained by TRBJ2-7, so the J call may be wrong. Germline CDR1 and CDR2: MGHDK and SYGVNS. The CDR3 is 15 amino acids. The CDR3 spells CASSERAGYSYEQYF. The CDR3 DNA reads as TGTGCCAGCAGTGAAAGGGCGGGGTACTCCTACGAGCAGTACTTC.

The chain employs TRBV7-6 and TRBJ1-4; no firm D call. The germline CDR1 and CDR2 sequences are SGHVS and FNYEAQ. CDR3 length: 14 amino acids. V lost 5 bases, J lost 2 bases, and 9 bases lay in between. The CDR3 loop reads CASSGSVTNEKLFF. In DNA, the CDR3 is TGTGCCAGCAGCGGGAGTGTGACTAATGAAAAACTGTTTTTT.

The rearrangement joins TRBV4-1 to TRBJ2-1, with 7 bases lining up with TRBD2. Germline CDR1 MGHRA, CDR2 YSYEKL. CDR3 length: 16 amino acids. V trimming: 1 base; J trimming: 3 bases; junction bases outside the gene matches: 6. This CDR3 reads CASSQVSAGRYNEQFF. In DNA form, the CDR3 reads TGCGCCAGCAGCCAAGTCTCAGCGGGACGCTACAATGAGCAGTTCTTC.

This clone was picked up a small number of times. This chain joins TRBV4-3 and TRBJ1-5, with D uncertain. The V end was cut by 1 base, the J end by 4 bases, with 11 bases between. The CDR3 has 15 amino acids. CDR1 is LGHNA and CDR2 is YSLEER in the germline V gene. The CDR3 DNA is TGCGCCAGCAGCCAAGGGAGGGAATGGAATCAGCCCCAGCATTTT. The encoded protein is CASSQGREWNQPQHF.

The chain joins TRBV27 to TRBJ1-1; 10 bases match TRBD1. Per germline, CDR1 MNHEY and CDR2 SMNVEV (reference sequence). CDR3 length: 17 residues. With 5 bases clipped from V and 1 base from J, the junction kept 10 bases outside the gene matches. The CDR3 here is CASSPGVGTGANTEAFF. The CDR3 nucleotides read TGTGCCAGCAGTCCAGGGGTCGGGACAGGGGCGAACACTGAAGCTTTCTTT.

This chain's CDR3 is CASRRGGCQETQYF. As DNA, the CDR3 is TGTGCCAGCAGAAGAGGGGGCTGCCAAGAGACCCAGTACTTC. The rearrangement links TRBV6-4 to TRBJ2-5; 7 bases are shared with TRBD1. Germline CDR1 and CDR2: MRHNA and SNTAGT. After removal of 6 bases from V and 1 base from J, the junction contained 5 bases not matched to a gene. This CDR3 has 14 residues.

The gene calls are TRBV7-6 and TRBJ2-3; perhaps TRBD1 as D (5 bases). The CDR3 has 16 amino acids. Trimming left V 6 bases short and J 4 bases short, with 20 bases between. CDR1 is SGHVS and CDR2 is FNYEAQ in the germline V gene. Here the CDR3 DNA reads TGTGCCAGCAGTCAAGACCCTAGGGGTCCTGCAGATACGCAGTATTTT. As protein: CASSQDPRGPADTQYF.

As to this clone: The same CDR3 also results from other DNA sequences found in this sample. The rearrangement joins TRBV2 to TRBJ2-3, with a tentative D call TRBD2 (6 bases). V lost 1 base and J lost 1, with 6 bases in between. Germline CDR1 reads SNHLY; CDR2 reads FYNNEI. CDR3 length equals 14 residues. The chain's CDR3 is CASSEGEGTDTQYF. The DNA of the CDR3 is TGTGCCAGCAGTGAAGGGGAGGGCACAGATACGCAGTATTTT.

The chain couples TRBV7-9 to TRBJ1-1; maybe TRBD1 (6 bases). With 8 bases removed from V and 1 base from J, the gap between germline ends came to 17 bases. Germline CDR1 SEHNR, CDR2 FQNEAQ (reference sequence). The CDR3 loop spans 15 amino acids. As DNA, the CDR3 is TGTGCCAGCGAAAAATCGATACAGGGGAACACTGAAGCTTTCTTT. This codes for CASEKSIQGNTEAFF. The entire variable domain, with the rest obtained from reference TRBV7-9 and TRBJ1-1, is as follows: DTGVSQNPRHKITKRGQNVTFRCDPISEHNRLYWYRQTLGQGPEFLTYFQNEAQLEKSRLLSDRFSAERPKGSFSTLEIQRTEQGDSAMYLCASEKSIQGNTEAFFGQGTRLTVV.

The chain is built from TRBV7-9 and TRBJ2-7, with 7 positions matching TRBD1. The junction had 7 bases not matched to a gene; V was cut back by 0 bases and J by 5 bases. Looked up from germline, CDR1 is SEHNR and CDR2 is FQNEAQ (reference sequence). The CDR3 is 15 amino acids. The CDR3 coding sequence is TGTGCCAGCAGCTTAGCGTCAGGGGGACACCACGAGCAGTACTTC. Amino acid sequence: CASSLASGGHHEQYF.

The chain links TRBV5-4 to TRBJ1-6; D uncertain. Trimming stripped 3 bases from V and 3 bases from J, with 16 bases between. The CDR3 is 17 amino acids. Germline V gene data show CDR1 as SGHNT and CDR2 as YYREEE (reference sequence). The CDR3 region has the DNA TGTGCCAGCAGCTATAGTGTTCGAGACAACTATAATTCACCCCTCCACTTT. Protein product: CASSYSVRDNYNSPLHF.

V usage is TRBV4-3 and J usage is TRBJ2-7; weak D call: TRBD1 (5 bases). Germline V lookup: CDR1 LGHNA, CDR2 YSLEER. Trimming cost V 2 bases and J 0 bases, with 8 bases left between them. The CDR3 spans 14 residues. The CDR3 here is CASSQRGSSYEQYF. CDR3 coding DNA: TGCGCCAGCAGCCAAAGGGGAAGCTCCTACGAGCAGTACTTC.

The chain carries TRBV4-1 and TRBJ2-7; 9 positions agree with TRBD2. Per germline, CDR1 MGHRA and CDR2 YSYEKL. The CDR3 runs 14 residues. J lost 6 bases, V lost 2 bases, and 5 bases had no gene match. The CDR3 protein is CASSQTGTSSEQYF. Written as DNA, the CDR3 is TGCGCCAGCAGCCAAACCGGGACTAGCTCCGAGCAGTACTTC.

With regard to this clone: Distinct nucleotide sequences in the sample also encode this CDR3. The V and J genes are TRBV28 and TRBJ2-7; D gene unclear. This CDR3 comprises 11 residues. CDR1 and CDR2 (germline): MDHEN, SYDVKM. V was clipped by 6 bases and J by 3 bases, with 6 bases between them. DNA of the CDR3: TGTGCCAGCAGCCGCGGCTACGAGCAGTACTTC. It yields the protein CASSRGYEQYF.

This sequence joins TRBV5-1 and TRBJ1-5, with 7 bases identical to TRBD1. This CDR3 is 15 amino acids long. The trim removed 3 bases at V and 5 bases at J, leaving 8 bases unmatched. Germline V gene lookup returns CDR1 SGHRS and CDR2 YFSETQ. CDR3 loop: CASSWGQSADQPQHF. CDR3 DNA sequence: TGCGCCAGCAGCTGGGGACAGTCTGCCGATCAGCCCCAGCATTTT.

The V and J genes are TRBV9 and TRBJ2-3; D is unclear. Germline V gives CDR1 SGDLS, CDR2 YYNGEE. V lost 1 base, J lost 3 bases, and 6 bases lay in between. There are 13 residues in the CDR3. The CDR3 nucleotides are TGTGCCAGCAGCGTATGGGATACAGATACGCAGTATTTT. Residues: CASSVWDTDTQYF.

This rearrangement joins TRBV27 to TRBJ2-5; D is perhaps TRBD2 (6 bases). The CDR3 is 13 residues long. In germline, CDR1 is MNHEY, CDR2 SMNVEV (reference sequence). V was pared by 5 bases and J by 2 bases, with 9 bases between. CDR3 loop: CASSGRGQETQYF. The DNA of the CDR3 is TGTGCCAGCAGTGGTCGGGGGCAAGAGACCCAGTACTTC.

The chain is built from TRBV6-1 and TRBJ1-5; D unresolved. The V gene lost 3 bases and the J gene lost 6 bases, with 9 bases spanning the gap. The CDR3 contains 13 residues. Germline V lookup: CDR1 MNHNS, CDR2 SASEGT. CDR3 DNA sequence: TGTGCCAGCAGTGACCGCCGTGCTCAGCCCCAGCATTTT. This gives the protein CASSDRRAQPQHF.

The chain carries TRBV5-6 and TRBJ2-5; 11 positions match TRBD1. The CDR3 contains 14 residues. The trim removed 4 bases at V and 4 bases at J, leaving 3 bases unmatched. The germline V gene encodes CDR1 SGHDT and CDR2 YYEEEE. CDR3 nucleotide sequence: TGTGCCAGCAGCCGGGGGACAGGGGGAGAGACCCAGTACTTC. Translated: CASSRGTGGETQYF.